This T cell receptor (beta chain) is from a study of T cell clonotyping in hematopoietic cell transplantation. Trimming cost V 3 bases and J 7 bases; bases outside gene matches: 4. In germline, CDR1 is LNHNV, CDR2 YYDKDF (reference sequence). CDR3 size: 14 residues. By frequency in the sample, this clone is medium-sized. Assay used: immunoSEQ multiplex PCR; TCRdb lists only in-frame clones, some missing. The repertoire holds roughly 12,000 clones, with about half as singletons. The J gene is TRBJ1-4, the V gene TRBV15; 8 bases line up with TRBD1. This TCR was recovered from a man in his fifties in good health. Some clones in this sample may be carry-over from other donors' samples. Sequenced sample: peripheral blood mononuclear cells. CDR3 protein: CATSSGQGAEKLFF. The CDR3 DNA reads TGTGCCACCAGCAGTGGACAGGGTGCTGAAAAACTGTTTTTT.